What follows describes a single T cell receptor beta chain. What it binds is not known. This sample is part of a study of neoadjuvant nivolumab and ipilimumab in lung cancer. General study results and limits: Only a single major-pathologic-response sample was available for clonality analysis. TCR richness and clonality were higher in tumors than adjacent uninvolved lung.

This CDR3 is 12 amino acids long. Germline V lookup: CDR1 ENHRY, CDR2 SYGVKD. V gave up 0 bases and J gave up 8 bases, with 7 bases separating them. Clones were read by immunoSEQ multiplex PCR, and TCRdb kept only the in-frame ones, dropping some. The data show about 33,000 clones, about 92% seen once. This receptor was obtained from an adult with non-small cell lung cancer. This material consisted of peripheral blood, taken after neoadjuvant nivolumab, alone or with ipilimumab, at or shortly before surgery. The rearrangement joins TRBV10-3 to TRBJ1-1, with D perhaps matching TRBD1 (6 bases). This CDR3 is CAISESQGEAFF. The CDR3, as DNA: TGTGCCATCAGTGAGTCGCAGGGGGAAGCTTTCTTT.